The source of this T cell receptor beta chain is a study of shared clonotypes between healthy human individuals. This table comes from immunoSEQ multiplex PCR, and its TCRdb copy is limited to in-frame clones, with some not included. The sample includes fewer than 2.5 million clones, roughly 93% of them seen just once. V shed 6 bases and J shed 0 bases, with 12 bases lying between them. Germline CDR1 reads MDHEN; CDR2 reads SYDVKM. The CDR3 length is 15 residues. Worth noting for this clone: Its specificity is not known.

Study outcomes and limitations: Expectations were that clonotype sharing among donors would be affected by sequencing depth.

This TCR was recovered from a man younger than 30 in good health. Some clones in this sample may be carry-over from other donors' samples. The V and J genes are TRBV28 and TRBJ1-3; D is possibly TRBD1 (5 bases). Sequencing was performed on naive CD4+ T cells from PBMCs. Documented subset: CD45RA+ positively selected. The CDR3 DNA is TGTGCCAGCAGAACCGGGACCCTCTCTGGAAACACCATATATTTT. It encodes CASRTGTLSGNTIYF.